Each of the 5 T cell receptor beta chains below was sequenced from the same sample in a study of blood T cell repertoires in COVID-19 (dated by TCRdb to 2020 to 2022). Library generation was performed with the immunoSEQ multiplex PCR assay. Drawn from immuneACCESS, this table holds only the in-frame rearrangements with V and J called that TCRdb kept. Clones are partly lost; checked studies trace under half to an unresolved V gene and leave the rest unexplained. The sample has around 250,000 clones on record, about 90% of them singletons. 6.2% of the sample lies in the top ten. Sequenced input: peripheral blood. These receptors were taken from a man in his sixties with acute or convalescent COVID-19.

This clone has just a few counts. The same CDR3 also results from other DNA sequences found in this sample. The chain has TRBV6-5 and TRBJ1-6; TRBD1 might be the D (5 bases). CDR1 is MNHEY, CDR2 SVGAGI, per germline. With 2 bases removed from V and 6 bases from J, the gap between germline ends came to 8 bases. The CDR3 loop spans 14 amino acids. The CDR3 protein is CASSYRQGNSPLHF. DNA for the CDR3: TGTGCCAGCAGTTACCGGCAGGGTAATTCACCCCTCCACTTT.

The chain uses TRBV2 and TRBJ2-6; D is ambiguous. Per the germline V gene, CDR1 is SNHLY and CDR2 is FYNNEI. The germline V and J ends were trimmed by 6 bases and 0 bases, with 12 bases remaining between them. This CDR3 has 16 residues. The CDR3 region is CASRPTLSSGANVLTF. CDR3 coding DNA: TGTGCCAGCAGGCCCACCCTTAGCTCTGGGGCCAACGTCCTGACTTTC.

The gene calls are TRBV5-1 and TRBJ2-1, with D perhaps TRBD1 (6 bases). Per germline, CDR1 SGHRS and CDR2 YFSETQ. CDR3 length: 13 residues. Deletions cut 0 bases from V and 8 bases from J, with 9 bases between. The CDR3 spells CASSLARGDEQFF. The CDR3 bases are TGCGCCAGCAGCTTGGCCAGGGGCGATGAGCAGTTCTTC.

The chain recombines TRBV30 with TRBJ1-3; D is perhaps TRBD1 (6 bases). The CDR3 totals 15 residues. Trimming took 5 bases from V and 0 from J, leaving 14 bases between them. Looked up from germline, CDR1 is GTSNPN and CDR2 is SVGIG (reference sequence). The CDR3 nucleotides read TGTGCCTGGGCCTACGAGACAGGCTCTGGAAACACCATATATTTT. Protein sequence: CAWAYETGSGNTIYF.

The chain employs TRBV5-1 and TRBJ2-7; D gene unclear. V lost 6 bases to trimming and J lost 2 bases, with 15 bases between them. From germline, CDR1 is SGHRS and CDR2 YFSETQ. The CDR3 contains 14 residues. The DNA for the CDR3 is TGCGCCAGCACTGTCACCCTCGGAGCCTACGAGCAGTACTTC. This encodes CASTVTLGAYEQYF.